The 18 T cell receptor beta chains given below trace back to one sample, sequenced in a study of T cells expressing NK-cell markers (dated by TCRdb to 2019 to 2021). The protocol used for the library was 5' RACE. Sequencing was carried out with an Illumina HiSeq 2000. TCRdb reprocessed the reads into one record per CDR3 protein sequence, lacking DNA. Per the sample table, the count is 250,000 or so distinct CDR3 sequences. The top ten clonotypes cover around 3.9% of the sample. Sequences were obtained from blood T cells: a sorted CD56 or NKG2C T cell subset, CD4+ or CD8+ T cells, or bulk PBMC T cells (not recorded which). These receptors all stem from a woman between 18 and 69 years old in good health.

This sequence joins TRBV12-3 or TRBV12-4 and TRBJ2-2; TCRdb designates TRBD2, a call that cannot be tested without DNA. This CDR3 region has 18 residues. The CDR3 here is CASSLGLAGGANTGELFF.

This chain joins TRBV20-1 and TRBJ2-2; TCRdb's D gene call, TRBD1, goes unchecked for lack of DNA. From germline, CDR1 is DFQATT and CDR2 SNEGSKA (reference sequence). The CDR3 covers 14 residues. CDR3: CSALGAGYTGELFF.

The CDR3 reads CASSLGTSNTDTQYF. The chain links TRBV4-3 to TRBJ2-3; without DNA, the TCRdb call of TRBD1 cannot be checked. Germline CDR1 reads LGHNA; CDR2 reads YSLEER. The length of the CDR3 is 15 residues.

The chain is built from TRBV5-4 and TRBJ2-3. The germline V gene has CDR1 SGHNT and CDR2 YYREEE (reference sequence). This CDR3 is built from 15 residues. The CDR3 reads CASSLRLHGTDTQYF.

V and J are TRBV12-3 or TRBV12-4 and TRBJ1-6; the D gene TCRdb calls, TRBD1, cannot be checked with no DNA. CDR3 size: 12 residues. CDR3 sequence: CASSSPGVPLHF.

The rearrangement joins TRBV7-2 to TRBJ2-4; without DNA, the TCRdb call of TRBD1 cannot be checked. The CDR3 extends over 15 amino acids. Germline lookup yields CDR1 SGHTA and CDR2 FQGNSA. This chain's CDR3 is CASSSRRGAGNIQYF.

The rearrangement uses TRBV28 and TRBJ2-6; TCRdb calls TRBD1, which cannot be checked without DNA. CDR3 size: 16 residues. Germline CDR1 is MDHEN and CDR2 is SYDVKM. CDR3 sequence: CASSSPSLSGANVLTF.

J is TRBJ2-1 and V is TRBV12-3 or TRBV12-4. The CDR3 runs 15 residues. The CDR3 protein is CASSLGLVIYNEQFF.

The chain is built from TRBV4-2 and TRBJ2-3; TCRdb picks TRBD2, but there is no DNA to check that call. The germline V gene encodes CDR1 LGHNA and CDR2 YNFKEQ. CDR3 length equals 14 residues. Here the CDR3 reads CASKGTAVGDTQYF.

V and J are TRBV7-9 and TRBJ1-5. CDR1 and CDR2 from the germline V gene are SEHNR and FQNEAQ (reference sequence). This CDR3 is built from 15 residues. Here the CDR3 reads CASSRGLNSNQPQHF.

This chain uses TRBV6-2 or TRBV6-3 with TRBJ1-1; without DNA, the TCRdb call of TRBD1 cannot be checked. Germline V gene lookup returns CDR1 MNHEY and CDR2 SVGEGT. CDR3 length equals 15 residues. CDR3 loop: CASSSSGGLNTEAFF.

The chain joins TRBV7-3 to TRBJ2-1; checking the TCRdb D call of TRBD2 is not possible without DNA. The CDR3 totals 15 residues. From germline, CDR1 is SGHTA and CDR2 FQGTGA. CDR3 sequence: CASSSPGEGPNEQFF.

The J gene is TRBJ1-2, the V gene TRBV2; with no DNA, the TCRdb D assignment of TRBD1 cannot be verified. Germline V gene sequence: CDR1 SNHLY, CDR2 FYNNEI. The CDR3 loop spans 15 amino acids. CDR3 loop: CASSGNRVFDYGYTF.

This chain uses TRBV12-3 or TRBV12-4 with TRBJ2-2; TCRdb names TRBD2, which stays unverified in the absence of DNA. There are 15 residues in the CDR3. CDR3 in amino acids: CASSLTRSNTGELFF.

This rearrangement joins TRBV18 to TRBJ2-1; TCRdb picks TRBD1, but there is no DNA to check that call. The CDR3 covers 14 residues. The germline V gene has CDR1 KGHSH and CDR2 LQKENI. The CDR3 spells CASSPVPGLHEQFF.

This chain links TRBV4-3 with TRBJ1-5. The CDR3 contains 14 residues. Germline V gene sequence: CDR1 LGHNA, CDR2 YSLEER. The CDR3 is CASSQDRGYQPQHF.

This chain links TRBV15 with TRBJ2-2; there is no DNA to check the TCRdb D call of TRBD2. This CDR3 has 16 amino acids. Germline CDR1 is LNHNV and CDR2 is YYDKDF (reference sequence). The CDR3 reads CATSGGGIANTGELFF.

CDR3 in amino acids: CASSLGLPLDTQYF. V is TRBV12-3 or TRBV12-4 and J is TRBJ2-3; the TCRdb call, TRBD2, lacks DNA for checking. CDR3 length: 14 residues.